The rows below give T cell receptor beta chains drawn from one sample of a study of cytomegalovirus exposure and HLA in healthy donors. Some clones are missing from TCRdb's copy, which holds only in-frame ones; the method was immunoSEQ multiplex PCR. The sample lists 150,000 to 180,000 clones; 86% were seen once. Sequencing was performed on PBMCs. The receptors stem from a man between 18 and 29 years old in good health and CMV-seropositive. The conserved cysteine and the conserved F or W are not part of the CDR3 here. A D gene is named only where the DNA matches it firmly.

d_call	j_call	v_call	cdr3_length	cdr3_aa
TRBD1	TRBJ1-2	TRBV18	13	ASSPQGAPNYGYT
-	TRBJ2-7	TRBV2	9	ASSEAREQY
TRBD1	TRBJ1-4	TRBV6-6	13	ASRGQPGANEKLF
TRBD2	TRBJ2-3	TRBV4-3	13	ASSPGLAGADTQY
-	TRBJ1-5	TRBV7-2	14	ASSTTLTDSNQPQH
TRBD1	TRBJ1-2	TRBV7-9	10	ASSSGTVGYT
TRBD2	TRBJ2-3	TRBV6-5	12	ASASSGRTDTQY
-	TRBJ1-2	TRBV15	16	ATSRDRLYTGSNYGYT
-	TRBJ2-4	TRBV21-1	14	ARSDGPRGAKNIQY
-	TRBJ1-1	TRBV4-3	13	ASSQPKGEGTEAF
-	TRBJ1-5	TRBV19	12	ASRAVYSNQPQH
-	TRBJ1-3	TRBV5-4	12	ASSYQGIGNTIY
-	TRBJ2-2	TRBV27	14	ASSPPWGPNTGELF
-	TRBJ1-2	TRBV6-6	12	ASSSTETNYGYT
TRBD1	TRBJ2-1	TRBV29-1	15	SVDQGQPLSSYNEQF
-	TRBJ1-2	TRBV19	14	ASSIRQTSFYYGYT
TRBD1	TRBJ1-2	TRBV9	11	ASNRGPNYGYT
-	TRBJ2-5	TRBV15	13	ATSRVRGSQETQY
TRBD2	TRBJ2-1	TRBV7-2	14	ASSSTLAGGRNEQF
TRBD1	TRBJ2-1	TRBV7-3	10	ASSFTGDEQF
-	TRBJ2-7	TRBV6-5	10	ASSRTGYEQY
TRBD1	TRBJ2-2	TRBV9	13	ASSRLQGSTGELF
TRBD1	TRBJ1-1	TRBV5-1	12	ASSAGGDSTEAF
TRBD2	TRBJ2-2	TRBV11-3	12	ASSSGLLTGELF
-	TRBJ2-3	TRBV27	11	ASRIGGADTQY
TRBD2	TRBJ2-1	TRBV2	12	ASTKRETSDEQF
TRBD1	TRBJ1-4	TRBV7-2	14	ASSPQGIATNEKLF
TRBD2	TRBJ2-5	TRBV4-1	14	ASSQSPAGGQETQY